This TCR beta chain was found in a study of blood T cells in healthy people across ages. Study observations and caveats: Roughly linear declines in TCR beta diversity per million T cells occurred with age. Researchers deemed the diversity estimates from one million T cells underestimates.

Concerning this clonotype: Its antigen is undetermined. This could be a read error, since a much larger clone is one nucleotide away.

For the second PCR, which ran for about 7 to 12 cycles, a sample-barcoded 5' primer and a J-beta primer mix were used. TCRdb independently ran MiXCR on the 5' RACE reads; one entry per CDR3 protein. The table shows fewer than 800,000 distinct CDR3 sequences, with 20% to 25% occurring only once. Germline V lookup: CDR1 SEHNR, CDR2 FQNEAQ (reference sequence). The CDR3 has 14 amino acids. The sample was also reused in another study, on T cells of mothers and their children.

The source material was blood. This chain uses TRBV7-9 with TRBJ2-5; 11 positions match TRBD2. This TCR came from a boy between 10 and 17 years old in good health. The CDR3: CANSLAGGQETQYF. In DNA, the CDR3 is TGTGCCAACAGCTTAGCGGGGGGGCAAGAGACCCAGTACTTC.